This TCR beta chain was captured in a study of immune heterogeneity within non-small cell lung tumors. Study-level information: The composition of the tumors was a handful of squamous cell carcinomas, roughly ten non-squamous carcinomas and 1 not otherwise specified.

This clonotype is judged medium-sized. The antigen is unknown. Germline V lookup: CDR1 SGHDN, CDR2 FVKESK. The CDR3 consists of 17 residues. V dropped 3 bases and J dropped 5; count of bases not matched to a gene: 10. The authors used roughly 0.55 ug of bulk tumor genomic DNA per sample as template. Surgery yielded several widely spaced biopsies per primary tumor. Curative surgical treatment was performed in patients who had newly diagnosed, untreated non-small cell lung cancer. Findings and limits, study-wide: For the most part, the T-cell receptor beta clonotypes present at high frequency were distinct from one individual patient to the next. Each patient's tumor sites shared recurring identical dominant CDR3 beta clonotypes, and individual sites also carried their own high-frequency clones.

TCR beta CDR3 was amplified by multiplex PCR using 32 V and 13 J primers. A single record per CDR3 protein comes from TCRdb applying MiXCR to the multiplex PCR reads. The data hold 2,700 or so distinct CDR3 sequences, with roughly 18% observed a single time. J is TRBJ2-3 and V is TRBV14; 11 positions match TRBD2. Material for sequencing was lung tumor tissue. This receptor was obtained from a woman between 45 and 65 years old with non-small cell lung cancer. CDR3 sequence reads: CASSHRLAGGPGDTQYF. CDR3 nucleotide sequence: TGTGCCAGCAGCCACCGCTTAGCGGGGGGGCCGGGAGATACGCAGTATTTT.